Listed below are T cell receptor beta chains from one sample, sequenced in a study of shared clonotypes between healthy human individuals. The table came from immunoSEQ multiplex PCR; TCRdb's copy has only in-frame clones and leaves some out. This sample carries 2 million to 2.5 million clones, 85% to 95% of them seen once, and the ten largest clones take around 1.7%. Sequenced input: naive CD8+ T cells from PBMCs. All receptors derive from a man in his late teens or twenties in good health. Some clones in this sample may be carry-over from other donors' samples. Both conserved end residues are part of each CDR3. The order of the fields is J gene, V gene, D gene, CDR3 length, clone size, CDR3 DNA, CDR3 protein. The D gene is left open where the match is weak. Not all rows give a size; the values are once, few, many and, for expanded clones, a class.

j_call: TRBJ2-7
v_call: TRBV19
d_call: TRBD1
cdr3_length: 17
clone_size: .
cdr3_nt: TGTGCCAGTAGTCCATACTCCGGGACAGGGATGACCTACGAGCAGTACTTC
cdr3_aa: CASSPYSGTGMTYEQYF

j_call: TRBJ1-2
v_call: TRBV7-9
d_call: .
cdr3_length: 16
clone_size: once
cdr3_nt: TGTGCCAGCAGCCCTGTTCGGTTAAAAAATAACTATGGCTACACCTTC
cdr3_aa: CASSPVRLKNNYGYTF

j_call: TRBJ2-7
v_call: TRBV29-1
d_call: .
cdr3_length: 13
clone_size: .
cdr3_nt: TGCAGACCCTTGAGACAGGCAACCTACGAGCAGTACTTC
cdr3_aa: CRPLRQATYEQYF

j_call: TRBJ2-7
v_call: TRBV10-3
d_call: .
cdr3_length: 15
clone_size: .
cdr3_nt: TGTGCCATCAAAAAGGGACTTGGCGGTGCCTACGAGCAGTACTTC
cdr3_aa: CAIKKGLGGAYEQYF

j_call: TRBJ2-1
v_call: TRBV29-1
d_call: .
cdr3_length: 14
clone_size: .
cdr3_nt: TGCAGCGTCCCCCGTGCGGTCTCCTACAATGAGCAGTTCTTC
cdr3_aa: CSVPRAVSYNEQFF

j_call: TRBJ1-2
v_call: TRBV28
d_call: TRBD1
cdr3_length: 15
clone_size: .
cdr3_nt: TGTGCCAGCAGTTCAGGGCAGGGGGCTAACTATGGCTACACCTTC
cdr3_aa: CASSSGQGANYGYTF

j_call: TRBJ2-7
v_call: TRBV27
d_call: TRBD2
cdr3_length: 13
clone_size: .
cdr3_nt: TGTGCCAGCAGTTTCGGCGGGAGCGGCGAGCAGTACTTC
cdr3_aa: CASSFGGSGEQYF

j_call: TRBJ1-1
v_call: TRBV10-3
d_call: .
cdr3_length: 13
clone_size: few
cdr3_nt: TGTGCCATCAGAAGGGTAGTGAACACTGAAGCTTTCTTT
cdr3_aa: CAIRRVVNTEAFF

j_call: TRBJ2-7
v_call: TRBV13
d_call: .
cdr3_length: 13
clone_size: .
cdr3_nt: TGTGCCAGCAGCCCGGCTAGCGCCTACGAGCAGTACTTC
cdr3_aa: CASSPASAYEQYF

j_call: TRBJ1-2
v_call: TRBV6-1
d_call: .
cdr3_length: 15
clone_size: .
cdr3_nt: TGTGCCAGCAGTGAACTACGGGGATCAATGGATGGCTACACCTTC
cdr3_aa: CASSELRGSMDGYTF

j_call: TRBJ1-1
v_call: TRBV4-1
d_call: .
cdr3_length: 14
clone_size: few
cdr3_nt: TGCGCCAGCAGCCAAGTGGGCTTGAACACTGAAGCTTTCTTT
cdr3_aa: CASSQVGLNTEAFF

j_call: TRBJ1-2
v_call: TRBV10-2
d_call: TRBD1
cdr3_length: 15
clone_size: once
cdr3_nt: TGCGCCAGCAGTCCACAGGGGGACTTTAACTATGGCTACACCTTC
cdr3_aa: CASSPQGDFNYGYTF

j_call: TRBJ2-5
v_call: TRBV7-2
d_call: .
cdr3_length: 14
clone_size: .
cdr3_nt: TGTGCCAGCAGCTTAAGGAGGTGGGGAGAGACCCAGTACTTC
cdr3_aa: CASSLRRWGETQYF

j_call: TRBJ2-7
v_call: TRBV10-3
d_call: .
cdr3_length: 14
clone_size: .
cdr3_nt: TGTGCCACCAAAGGGGGGGCAGCACTCTACGAGCAGTACTTC
cdr3_aa: CATKGGAALYEQYF

j_call: TRBJ2-7
v_call: TRBV9
d_call: .
cdr3_length: 15
clone_size: .
cdr3_nt: TGTGCCAGCAGCGACGGACAGTGGGGGTCCTACGAGCAGTACTTC
cdr3_aa: CASSDGQWGSYEQYF

j_call: TRBJ2-3
v_call: TRBV27
d_call: TRBD2
cdr3_length: 15
clone_size: .
cdr3_nt: TGTGCCAGCAGTTTACTAGCGGGAGGGCCAGATACGCAGTATTTT
cdr3_aa: CASSLLAGGPDTQYF

j_call: TRBJ2-3
v_call: TRBV9
d_call: .
cdr3_length: 15
clone_size: .
cdr3_nt: TGTGCCAGCAGCCTGGGGAGGTCTATCACAGATACGCAGTATTTT
cdr3_aa: CASSLGRSITDTQYF

j_call: TRBJ2-4
v_call: TRBV5-6
d_call: .
cdr3_length: 14
clone_size: .
cdr3_nt: TGTGCCAGCAGCTTGCTAGACAGCAAAAACATTCAGTACTTC
cdr3_aa: CASSLLDSKNIQYF

j_call: TRBJ1-1
v_call: TRBV7-8
d_call: TRBD1
cdr3_length: 15
clone_size: .
cdr3_nt: TGTGCCAGCAGCTTACGACAACAGGGGTACACTGAAGCTTTCTTT
cdr3_aa: CASSLRQQGYTEAFF

j_call: TRBJ2-1
v_call: TRBV2
d_call: .
cdr3_length: 13
clone_size: .
cdr3_nt: TGTGCCAGCCGTACCACGAGCAAGAATGAGCAGTTCTTC
cdr3_aa: CASRTTSKNEQFF

j_call: TRBJ2-1
v_call: TRBV6-6
d_call: .
cdr3_length: 15
clone_size: .
cdr3_nt: TGTGCCAGCAGTCAAGTGGGAGCTACCTACAATGAGCAGTTCTTC
cdr3_aa: CASSQVGATYNEQFF

j_call: TRBJ1-1
v_call: TRBV28
d_call: TRBD1
cdr3_length: 17
clone_size: .
cdr3_nt: TGTGCCAGCAGGAGGGACAGCCGCATAACTTGGGCCACTGAAGCTTTCTTT
cdr3_aa: CASRRDSRITWATEAFF

j_call: TRBJ1-2
v_call: TRBV11-2
d_call: TRBD1
cdr3_length: 13
clone_size: once
cdr3_nt: TGTGCCAGCAGCTTGACAGGGGGTTATGGCTACACCTTC
cdr3_aa: CASSLTGGYGYTF

j_call: TRBJ2-7
v_call: TRBV13
d_call: .
cdr3_length: 14
clone_size: .
cdr3_nt: TGTGCCAGCAGCTTCACGACTAGCTCCTACGAGCAGTACTTC
cdr3_aa: CASSFTTSSYEQYF

j_call: TRBJ2-3
v_call: TRBV5-1
d_call: .
cdr3_length: 17
clone_size: .
cdr3_nt: TGCGCCAGCAGCGCGAGGAGGACTCGTGCTAGCACAGATACGCAGTATTTT
cdr3_aa: CASSARRTRASTDTQYF

j_call: TRBJ2-2
v_call: TRBV10-3
d_call: .
cdr3_length: 15
clone_size: .
cdr3_nt: TGTGCCATCAGAACGACAAGCACGAACACCGGGGAGCTGTTTTTT
cdr3_aa: CAIRTTSTNTGELFF

j_call: TRBJ2-7
v_call: TRBV29-1
d_call: .
cdr3_length: 12
clone_size: .
cdr3_nt: TGCAGCGTGCGGGACAGAACCTACGAGCAGTACTTC
cdr3_aa: CSVRDRTYEQYF

j_call: TRBJ2-7
v_call: TRBV29-1
d_call: TRBD2
cdr3_length: 13
clone_size: .
cdr3_nt: TGCAGCGTTGCCGGCGGGAGGGCCCACGAGCAGTACTTC
cdr3_aa: CSVAGGRAHEQYF

j_call: TRBJ2-1
v_call: TRBV29-1
d_call: .
cdr3_length: 12
clone_size: .
cdr3_nt: TGCAGTCCGAGGACGGGTAGAGGGGAGCAGTTCTTC
cdr3_aa: CSPRTGRGEQFF

j_call: TRBJ2-1
v_call: TRBV28
d_call: .
cdr3_length: 14
clone_size: .
cdr3_nt: TGTGCCAGCAGGCGCCTAGACCGAAGCAATGAGCAGTTCTTC
cdr3_aa: CASRRLDRSNEQFF

j_call: TRBJ2-1
v_call: TRBV4-2
d_call: TRBD2
cdr3_length: 17
clone_size: .
cdr3_nt: TGTGCCAGCAGCTTCAAACCACTAGCGGGAGGAGGCGGTGAGCAGTTCTTC
cdr3_aa: CASSFKPLAGGGGEQFF

j_call: TRBJ2-1
v_call: TRBV7-2
d_call: .
cdr3_length: 15
clone_size: .
cdr3_nt: TGTGCCAGCAGCTTAGGGCAGAGGCGCGCGGATGAGCAGTTCTTC
cdr3_aa: CASSLGQRRADEQFF

j_call: TRBJ2-1
v_call: TRBV27
d_call: .
cdr3_length: 12
clone_size: few
cdr3_nt: TGTGCCAGCAGAGCGGAGCCGCTCTATCAGTTCTTC
cdr3_aa: CASRAEPLYQFF

j_call: TRBJ1-1
v_call: TRBV28
d_call: .
cdr3_length: 15
clone_size: .
cdr3_nt: TGTGCCAGCAGTTTAGATGGGGTGATCGACACTGAAGCTTTCTTT
cdr3_aa: CASSLDGVIDTEAFF

j_call: TRBJ2-1
v_call: TRBV27
d_call: .
cdr3_length: 12
clone_size: .
cdr3_nt: TGTGCCAGCAGTCCCCGTCGCCATGAGCAGTTCTTC
cdr3_aa: CASSPRRHEQFF

j_call: TRBJ2-5
v_call: TRBV13
d_call: .
cdr3_length: 12
clone_size: .
cdr3_nt: TGTGCCAGCAGGACAGTCCAAGAGACCCAGTACTTC
cdr3_aa: CASRTVQETQYF

j_call: TRBJ1-1
v_call: TRBV28
d_call: .
cdr3_length: 17
clone_size: .
cdr3_nt: TGTGCCAGCAGCCCCGGGAGCGACCGCCACTGGAACACTGAAGCTTTCTTT
cdr3_aa: CASSPGSDRHWNTEAFF

j_call: TRBJ2-7
v_call: TRBV13
d_call: TRBD2
cdr3_length: 15
clone_size: once
cdr3_nt: TGTGCCAGCAGCCCAACTAGCGACGCTTCCTACGAGCAGTACTTC
cdr3_aa: CASSPTSDASYEQYF

j_call: TRBJ2-3
v_call: TRBV2
d_call: TRBD1
cdr3_length: 15
clone_size: .
cdr3_nt: TGTGCCAGCACTGGACAGGGGGAGGGTGCAGATACGCAGTATTTT
cdr3_aa: CASTGQGEGADTQYF

j_call: TRBJ1-2
v_call: TRBV9
d_call: .
cdr3_length: 12
clone_size: .
cdr3_nt: TGTGCCAGCAGCGTAGGAGGGGGAGGCTACACCTTC
cdr3_aa: CASSVGGGGYTF

j_call: TRBJ1-1
v_call: TRBV5-8
d_call: .
cdr3_length: 11
clone_size: .
cdr3_nt: TGTGCCAGCAGCTCCTCCCTGGAAGCTTTCTTT
cdr3_aa: CASSSSLEAFF